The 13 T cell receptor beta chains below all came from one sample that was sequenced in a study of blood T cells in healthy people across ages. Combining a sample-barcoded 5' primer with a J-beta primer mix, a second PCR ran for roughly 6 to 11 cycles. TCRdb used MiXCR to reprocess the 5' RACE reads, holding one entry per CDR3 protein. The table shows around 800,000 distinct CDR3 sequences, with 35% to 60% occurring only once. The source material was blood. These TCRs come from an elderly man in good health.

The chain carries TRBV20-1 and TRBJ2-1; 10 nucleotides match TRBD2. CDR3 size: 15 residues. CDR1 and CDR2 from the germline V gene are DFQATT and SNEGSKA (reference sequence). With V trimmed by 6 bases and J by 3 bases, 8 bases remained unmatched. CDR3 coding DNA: TGCAGTGCGGCGGGGGGACTAGCGATCTACAATGAGCAGTTCTTC. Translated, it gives CSAAGGLAIYNEQFF.

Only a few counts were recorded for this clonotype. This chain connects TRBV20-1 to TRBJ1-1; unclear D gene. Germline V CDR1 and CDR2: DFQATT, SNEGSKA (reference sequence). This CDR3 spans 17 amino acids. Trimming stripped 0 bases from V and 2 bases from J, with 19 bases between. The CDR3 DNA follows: TGCAGTGCTAGAGATCGCACCCGTCGTGTACAAAACACTGAAGCTTTCTTT. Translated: CSARDRTRRVQNTEAFF.

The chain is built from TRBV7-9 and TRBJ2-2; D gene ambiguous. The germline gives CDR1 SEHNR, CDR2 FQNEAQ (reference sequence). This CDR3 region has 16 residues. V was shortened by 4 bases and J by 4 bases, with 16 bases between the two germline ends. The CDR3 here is CASSSWAAQSTGELFF. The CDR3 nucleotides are TGTGCCAGCAGCTCATGGGCGGCTCAGTCCACCGGGGAGCTGTTTTTT. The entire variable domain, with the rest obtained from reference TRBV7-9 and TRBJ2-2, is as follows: DTGVSQNPRHKITKRGQNVTFRCDPISEHNRLYWYRQTLGQGPEFLTYFQNEAQLEKSRLLSDRFSAERPKGSFSTLEIQRTEQGDSAMYLCASSSWAAQSTGELFFGEGSRLTVL.

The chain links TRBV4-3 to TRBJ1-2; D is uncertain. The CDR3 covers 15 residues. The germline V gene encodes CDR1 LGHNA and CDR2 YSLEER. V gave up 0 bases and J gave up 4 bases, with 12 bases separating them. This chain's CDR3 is CASSQEVGEAYGYTF. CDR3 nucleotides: TGCGCCAGCAGCCAAGAAGTCGGCGAAGCCTATGGCTACACCTTC.

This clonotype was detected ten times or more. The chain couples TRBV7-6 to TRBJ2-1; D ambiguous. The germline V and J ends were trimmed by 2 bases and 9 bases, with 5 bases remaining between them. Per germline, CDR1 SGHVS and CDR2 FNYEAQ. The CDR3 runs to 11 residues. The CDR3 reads CASSLRAEQFF. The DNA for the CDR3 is TGTGCCAGCAGCTTACGTGCTGAGCAGTTCTTC.

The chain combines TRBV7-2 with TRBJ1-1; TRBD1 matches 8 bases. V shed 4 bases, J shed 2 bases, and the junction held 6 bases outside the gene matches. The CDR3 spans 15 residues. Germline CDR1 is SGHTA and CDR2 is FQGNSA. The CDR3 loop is CASSSPGQGNTEAFF. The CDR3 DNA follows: TGTGCCAGCAGCTCCCCCGGACAGGGAAACACTGAAGCTTTCTTT.

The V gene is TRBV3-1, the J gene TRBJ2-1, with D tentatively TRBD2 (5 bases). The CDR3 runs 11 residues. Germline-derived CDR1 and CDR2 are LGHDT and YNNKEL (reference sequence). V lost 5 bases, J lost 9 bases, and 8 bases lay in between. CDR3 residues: CASSTRGEQFF. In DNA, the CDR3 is TGTGCCAGCAGCACTCGGGGTGAGCAGTTCTTC.

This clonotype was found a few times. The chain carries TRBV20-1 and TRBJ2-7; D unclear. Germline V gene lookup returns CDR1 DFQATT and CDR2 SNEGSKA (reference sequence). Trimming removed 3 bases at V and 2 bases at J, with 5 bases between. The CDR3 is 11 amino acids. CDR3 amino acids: CSARETYEQYF. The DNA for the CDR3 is TGCAGTGCTAGGGAAACCTACGAGCAGTACTTC.

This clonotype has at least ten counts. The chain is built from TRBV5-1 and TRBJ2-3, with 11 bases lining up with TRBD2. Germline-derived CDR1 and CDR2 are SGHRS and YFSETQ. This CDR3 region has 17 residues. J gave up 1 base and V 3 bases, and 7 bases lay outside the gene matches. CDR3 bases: TGCGCCAGCAGCTACGCCGCGGGACTAGCGGGCACAGATACGCAGTATTTT. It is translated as CASSYAAGLAGTDTQYF.

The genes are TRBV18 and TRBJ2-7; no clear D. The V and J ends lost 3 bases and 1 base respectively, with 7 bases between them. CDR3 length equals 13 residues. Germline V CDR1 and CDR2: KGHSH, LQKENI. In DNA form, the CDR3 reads TGTGCCAGCTCACCCCCAGAGTCCTACGAGCAGTACTTC. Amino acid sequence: CASSPPESYEQYF.

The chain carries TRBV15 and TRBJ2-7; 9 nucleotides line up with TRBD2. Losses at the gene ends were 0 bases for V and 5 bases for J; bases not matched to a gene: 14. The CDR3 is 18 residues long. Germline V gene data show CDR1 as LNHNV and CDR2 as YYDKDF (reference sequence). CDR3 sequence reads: CATSRDPAGGLNTDEQYF. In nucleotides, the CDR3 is TGTGCCACCAGCAGAGATCCAGCGGGAGGCCTGAATACCGACGAGCAGTACTTC.

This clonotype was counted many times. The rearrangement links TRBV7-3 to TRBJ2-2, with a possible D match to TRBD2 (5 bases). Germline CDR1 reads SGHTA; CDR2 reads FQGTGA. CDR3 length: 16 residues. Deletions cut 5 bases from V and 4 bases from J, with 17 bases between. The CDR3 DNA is TGTGCCAGCAGCCTGCTTTCGAGGGCGGGCACCGGGGAGCTGTTTTTT. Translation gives CASSLLSRAGTGELFF.

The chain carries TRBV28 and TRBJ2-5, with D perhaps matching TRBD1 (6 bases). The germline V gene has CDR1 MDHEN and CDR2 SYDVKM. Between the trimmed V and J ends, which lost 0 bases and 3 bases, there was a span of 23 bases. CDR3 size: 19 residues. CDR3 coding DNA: TGTGCCAGCAGTTTATGGACCGGACAGCCGGGACCAAAAAAAGAGACCCAGTACTTC. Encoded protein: CASSLWTGQPGPKKETQYF.